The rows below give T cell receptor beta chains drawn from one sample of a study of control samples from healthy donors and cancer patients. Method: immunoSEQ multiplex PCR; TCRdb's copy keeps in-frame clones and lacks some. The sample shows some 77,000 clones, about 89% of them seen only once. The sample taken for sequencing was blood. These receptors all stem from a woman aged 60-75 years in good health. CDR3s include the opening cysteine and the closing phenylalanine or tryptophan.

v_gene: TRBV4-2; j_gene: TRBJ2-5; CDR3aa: CASSQDGLAGGPGETQYF
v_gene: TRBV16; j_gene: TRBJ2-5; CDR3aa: CASSHPQEGLSQETQYF
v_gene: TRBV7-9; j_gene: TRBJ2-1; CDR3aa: CASSLAAGAGKFF
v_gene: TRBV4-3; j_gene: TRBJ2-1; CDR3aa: CASSQDYGGSKDEQFF
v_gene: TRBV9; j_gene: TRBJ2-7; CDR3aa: CASSAGDDEQYF
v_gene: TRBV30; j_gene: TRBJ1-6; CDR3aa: CAWSEGIGNSPLHF
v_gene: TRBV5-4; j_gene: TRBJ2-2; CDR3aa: CASSPTGNTGELFF
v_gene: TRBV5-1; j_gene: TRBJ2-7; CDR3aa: CASSLGQVGTYEQYF
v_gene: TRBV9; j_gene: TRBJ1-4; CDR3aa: CASNPGQGTEKLFF
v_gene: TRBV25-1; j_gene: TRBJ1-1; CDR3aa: CASSDGTGGGNTEAFF
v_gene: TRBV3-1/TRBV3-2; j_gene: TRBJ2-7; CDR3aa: CASNSLGGEQYF
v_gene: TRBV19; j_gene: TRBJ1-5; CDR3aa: CASSISGAAQHF
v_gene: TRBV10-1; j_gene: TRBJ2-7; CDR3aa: CASRPRRYEQYF
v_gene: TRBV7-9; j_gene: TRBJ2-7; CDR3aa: CASSPIQGESYEQYF
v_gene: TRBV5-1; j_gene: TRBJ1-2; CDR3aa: CASRPTRAALRGGYTF
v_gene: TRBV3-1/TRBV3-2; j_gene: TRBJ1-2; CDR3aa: CASSTHGQGNYGYTF
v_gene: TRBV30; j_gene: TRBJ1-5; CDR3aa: CAWGKDRGDQPQHF
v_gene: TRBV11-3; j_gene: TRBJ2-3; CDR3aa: CASSSSGDRNRDTQYF
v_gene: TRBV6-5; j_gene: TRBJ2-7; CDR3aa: CASRPSGSSEQYF
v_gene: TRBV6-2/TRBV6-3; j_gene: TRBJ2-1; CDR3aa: CASSLLAGGPYEQFF
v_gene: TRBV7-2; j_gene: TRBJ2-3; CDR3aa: CASSGSRDTQYF
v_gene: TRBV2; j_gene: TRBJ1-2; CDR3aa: CASSERLKAGYTF
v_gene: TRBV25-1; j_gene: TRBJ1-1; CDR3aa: CASSARTAVREAFF
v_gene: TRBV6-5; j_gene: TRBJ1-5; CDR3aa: CAGDGGPNQPQHF
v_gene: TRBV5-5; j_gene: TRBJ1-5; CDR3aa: CASSLGTGDQPQHF
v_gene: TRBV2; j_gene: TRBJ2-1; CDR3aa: CASSPQGSNEQFF
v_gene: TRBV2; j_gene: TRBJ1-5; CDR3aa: CASSGEGKPQHF
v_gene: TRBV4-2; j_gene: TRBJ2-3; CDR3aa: CASSQGVADSTDTQYF
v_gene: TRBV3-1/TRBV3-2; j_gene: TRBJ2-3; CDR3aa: CASGKMRLAGSDTQYF
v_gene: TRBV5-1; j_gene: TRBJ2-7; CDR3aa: CASSPGTGGPHEQYF
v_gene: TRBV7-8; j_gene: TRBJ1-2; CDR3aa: CASSLGGVYGYTF
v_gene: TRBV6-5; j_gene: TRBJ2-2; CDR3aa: CASSGGGGTGELFF
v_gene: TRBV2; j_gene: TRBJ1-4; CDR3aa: CASSASGATNEKLFF
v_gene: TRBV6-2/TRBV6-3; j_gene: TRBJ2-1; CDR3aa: CASSYPGTSGRSSYNEQFF
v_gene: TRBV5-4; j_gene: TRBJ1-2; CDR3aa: CASSRRPDGIYGYTF
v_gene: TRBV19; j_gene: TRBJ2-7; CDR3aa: CASSDPGQGSYEQYF
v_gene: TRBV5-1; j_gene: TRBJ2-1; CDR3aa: CASSPPFSGNEQFF
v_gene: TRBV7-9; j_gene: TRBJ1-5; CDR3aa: CASSAGDSQMQPQHF
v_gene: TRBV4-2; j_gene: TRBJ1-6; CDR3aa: CASSQEGTGFNSPLHF
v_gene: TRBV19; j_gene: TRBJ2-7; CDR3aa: CASGGNYEQYF
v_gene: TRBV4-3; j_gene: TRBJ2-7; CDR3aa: CASSQDLAGGRRKGFSYEQYF
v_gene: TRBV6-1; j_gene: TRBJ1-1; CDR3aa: CASSEARGRGVTEAFF
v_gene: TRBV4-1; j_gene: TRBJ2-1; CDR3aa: CASSQEARSSYNEQFF
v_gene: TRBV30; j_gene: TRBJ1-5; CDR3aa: CAWCPGPGRPQHF
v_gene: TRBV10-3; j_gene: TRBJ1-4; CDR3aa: CAISDRALNEKLFF
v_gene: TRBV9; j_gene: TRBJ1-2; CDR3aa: CASSAARGGYGYTF